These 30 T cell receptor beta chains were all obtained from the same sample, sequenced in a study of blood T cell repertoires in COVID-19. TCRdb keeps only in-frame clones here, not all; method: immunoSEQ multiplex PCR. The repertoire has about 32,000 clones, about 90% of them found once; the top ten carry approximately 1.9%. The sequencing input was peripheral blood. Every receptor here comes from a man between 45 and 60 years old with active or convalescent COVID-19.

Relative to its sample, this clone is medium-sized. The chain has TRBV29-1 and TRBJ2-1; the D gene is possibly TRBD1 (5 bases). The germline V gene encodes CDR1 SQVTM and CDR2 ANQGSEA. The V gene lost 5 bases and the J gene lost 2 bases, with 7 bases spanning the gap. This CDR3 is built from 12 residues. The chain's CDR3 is CSVQGTYNEQFF. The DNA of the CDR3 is TGCAGCGTTCAGGGAACCTACAATGAGCAGTTCTTC.

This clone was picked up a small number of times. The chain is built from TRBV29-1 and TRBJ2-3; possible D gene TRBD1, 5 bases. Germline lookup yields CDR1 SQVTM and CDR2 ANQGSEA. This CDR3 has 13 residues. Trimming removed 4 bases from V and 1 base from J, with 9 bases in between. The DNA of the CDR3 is TGCAGCGTTGTCAGGGCAGGCACAGATACGCAGTATTTT. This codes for CSVVRAGTDTQYF.

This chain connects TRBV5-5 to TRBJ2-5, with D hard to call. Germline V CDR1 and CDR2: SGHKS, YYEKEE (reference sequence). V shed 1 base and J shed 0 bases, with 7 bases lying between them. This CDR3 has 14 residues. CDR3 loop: CASSLSVYQETQYF. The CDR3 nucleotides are TGTGCCAGCAGCTTGTCAGTTTACCAAGAGACCCAGTACTTC.

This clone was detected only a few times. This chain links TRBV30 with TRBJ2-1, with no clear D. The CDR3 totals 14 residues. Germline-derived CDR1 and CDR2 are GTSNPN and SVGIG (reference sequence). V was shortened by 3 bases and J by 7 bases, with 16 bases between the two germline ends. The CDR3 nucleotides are TGTGCCTGGAGCAGACTCGCCATTCGGAATGAGCAGTTCTTC. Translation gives CAWSRLAIRNEQFF.

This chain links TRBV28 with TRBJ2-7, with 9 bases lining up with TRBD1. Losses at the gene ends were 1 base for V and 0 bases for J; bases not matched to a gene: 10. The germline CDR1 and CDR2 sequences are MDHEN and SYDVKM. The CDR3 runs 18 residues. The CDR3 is CASSLFGTWDRASYEQYF. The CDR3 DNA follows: TGTGCCAGCAGTTTATTCGGTACCTGGGACAGGGCCTCCTACGAGCAGTACTTC.

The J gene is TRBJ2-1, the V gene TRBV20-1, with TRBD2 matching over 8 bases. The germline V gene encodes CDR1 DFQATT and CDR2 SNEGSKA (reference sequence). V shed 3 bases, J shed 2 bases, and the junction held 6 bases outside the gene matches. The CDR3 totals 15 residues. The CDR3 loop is CSASNLSGAYNEQFF. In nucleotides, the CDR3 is TGCAGTGCTAGTAATCTTAGCGGGGCCTACAATGAGCAGTTCTTC.

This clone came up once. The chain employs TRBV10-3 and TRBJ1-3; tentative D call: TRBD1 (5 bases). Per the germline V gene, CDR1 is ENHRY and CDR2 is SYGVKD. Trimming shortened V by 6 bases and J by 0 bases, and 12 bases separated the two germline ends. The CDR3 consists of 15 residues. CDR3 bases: TGTGCCATCAGCAACCAGGGCCTCTCTGGAAACACCATATATTTT. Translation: CAISNQGLSGNTIYF.

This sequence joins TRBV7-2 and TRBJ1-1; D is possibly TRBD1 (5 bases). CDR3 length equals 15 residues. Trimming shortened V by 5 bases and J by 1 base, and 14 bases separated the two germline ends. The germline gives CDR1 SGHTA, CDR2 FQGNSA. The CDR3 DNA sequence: TGTGCCAGCAGCCCGCGCGGGGCAGGGAACACTGAAGCTTTCTTT. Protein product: CASSPRGAGNTEAFF.

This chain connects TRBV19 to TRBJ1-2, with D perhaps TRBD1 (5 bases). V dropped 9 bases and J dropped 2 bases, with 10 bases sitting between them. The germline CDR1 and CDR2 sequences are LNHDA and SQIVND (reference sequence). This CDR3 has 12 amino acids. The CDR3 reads CASRTQNYGYTF. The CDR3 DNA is TGTGCCAGCCGGACACAGAACTATGGCTACACCTTC.

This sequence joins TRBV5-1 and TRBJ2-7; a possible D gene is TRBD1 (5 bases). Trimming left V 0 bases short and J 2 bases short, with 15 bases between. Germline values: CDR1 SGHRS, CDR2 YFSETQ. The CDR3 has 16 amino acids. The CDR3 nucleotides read TGCGCCAGCAGCTTGGCCTTAACAGGACCAGCCTACGAGCAGTACTTC. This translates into CASSLALTGPAYEQYF.

CDR3 bases: TGTGCCAGCAGCTTGGAAGGGACTTATAATGAAAAACTGTTTTTT. Protein sequence: CASSLEGTYNEKLFF. V gene TRBV5-5 combines with J gene TRBJ1-4, with D maybe TRBD1 (5 bases). Germline V gives CDR1 SGHKS, CDR2 YYEKEE (reference sequence). The CDR3 sequence is 15 residues long. Trimming pared 0 bases from V and 4 bases from J, leaving 10 bases between. Full variable domain (missing parts from reference TRBV5-5 and TRBJ1-4): DAGVTQSPTHLIKTRGQQVTLRCSPISGHKSVSWYQQVLGQGPQFIFQYYEKEERGRGNFPDRFSARQFPNYSSELNVNALLLGDSALYLCASSLEGTYNEKLFFGSGTQLSVL.

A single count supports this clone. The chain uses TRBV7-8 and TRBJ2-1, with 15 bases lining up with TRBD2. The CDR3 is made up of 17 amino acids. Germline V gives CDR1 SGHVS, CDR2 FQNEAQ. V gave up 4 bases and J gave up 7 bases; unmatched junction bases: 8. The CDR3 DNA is TGTGCCAGCAGCTCACACCTGGGACTAGCGGGAGGTAATGAGCAGTTCTTC. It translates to CASSSHLGLAGGNEQFF.

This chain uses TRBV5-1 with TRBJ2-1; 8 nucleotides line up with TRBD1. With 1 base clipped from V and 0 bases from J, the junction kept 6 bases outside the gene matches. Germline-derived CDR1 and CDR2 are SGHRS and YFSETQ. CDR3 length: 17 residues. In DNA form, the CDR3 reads TGCGCCAGCAGCTTGCGGGGACAGGCCAGCTCCTACAATGAGCAGTTCTTC. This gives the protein CASSLRGQASSYNEQFF.

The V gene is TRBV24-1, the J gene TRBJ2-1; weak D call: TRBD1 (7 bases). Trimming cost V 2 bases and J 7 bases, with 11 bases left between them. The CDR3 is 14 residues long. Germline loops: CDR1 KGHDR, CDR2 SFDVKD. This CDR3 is CATSDSTGRNEQFF. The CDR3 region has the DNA TGTGCCACCAGTGATTCGACAGGGAGGAATGAGCAGTTCTTC.

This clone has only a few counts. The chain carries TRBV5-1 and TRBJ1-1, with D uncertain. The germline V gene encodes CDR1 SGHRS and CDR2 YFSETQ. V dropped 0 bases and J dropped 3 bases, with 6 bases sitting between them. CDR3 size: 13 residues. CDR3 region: CASSLEQHTEAFF. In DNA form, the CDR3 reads TGCGCCAGCAGCTTGGAACAGCACACTGAAGCTTTCTTT.

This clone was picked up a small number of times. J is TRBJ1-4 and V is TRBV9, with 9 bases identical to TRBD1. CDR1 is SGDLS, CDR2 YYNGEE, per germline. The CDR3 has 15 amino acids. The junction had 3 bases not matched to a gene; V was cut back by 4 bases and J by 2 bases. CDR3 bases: TGTGCCAGCAGCATGGACAGGGGTACTAATGAAAAACTGTTTTTT. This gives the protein CASSMDRGTNEKLFF.

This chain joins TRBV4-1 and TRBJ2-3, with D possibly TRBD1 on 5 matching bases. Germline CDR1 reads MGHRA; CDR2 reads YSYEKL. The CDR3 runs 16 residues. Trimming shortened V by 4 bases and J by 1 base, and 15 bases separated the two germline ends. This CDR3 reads CASSLGVLSGTDTQYF. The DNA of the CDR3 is TGCGCCAGCAGCCTAGGGGTCTTATCAGGCACAGATACGCAGTATTTT.

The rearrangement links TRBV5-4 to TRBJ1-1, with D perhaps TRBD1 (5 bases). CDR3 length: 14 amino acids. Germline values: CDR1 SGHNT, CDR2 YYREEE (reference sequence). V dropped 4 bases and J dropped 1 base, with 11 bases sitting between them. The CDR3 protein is CASSPSTANTEAFF. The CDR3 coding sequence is TGTGCCAGCAGCCCTTCGACAGCGAACACTGAAGCTTTCTTT.

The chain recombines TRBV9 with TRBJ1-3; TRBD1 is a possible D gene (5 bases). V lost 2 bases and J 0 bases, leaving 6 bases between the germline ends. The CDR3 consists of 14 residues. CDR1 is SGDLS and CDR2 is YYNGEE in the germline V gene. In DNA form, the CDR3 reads TGTGCCAGCAGCGTGGACAACTCTGGAAACACCATATATTTT. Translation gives CASSVDNSGNTIYF. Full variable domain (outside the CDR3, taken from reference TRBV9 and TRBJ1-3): DSGVTQTPKHLITATGQRVTLRCSPRSGDLSVYWYQQSLDQGLQFLIQYYNGEERAKGNILERFSAQQFPDLHSELNLSSLELGDSALYFCASSVDNSGNTIYFGEGSWLTVV.

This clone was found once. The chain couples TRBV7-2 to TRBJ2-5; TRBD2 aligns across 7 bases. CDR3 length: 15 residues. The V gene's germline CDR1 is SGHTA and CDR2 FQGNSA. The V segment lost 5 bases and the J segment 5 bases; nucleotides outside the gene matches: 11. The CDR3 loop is CASSPAGGSGETQYF. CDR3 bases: TGTGCCAGCAGCCCGGCGGGCGGGAGCGGTGAGACCCAGTACTTC. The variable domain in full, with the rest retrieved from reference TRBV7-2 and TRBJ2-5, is GAGVSQSPSNKVTEKGKDVELRCDPISGHTALYWYRQSLGQGLEFLIYFQGNSAPDKSGLPSDRFSAERTGGSVSTLTIQRTQQEDSAVYLCASSPAGGSGETQYFGPGTRLLVL.

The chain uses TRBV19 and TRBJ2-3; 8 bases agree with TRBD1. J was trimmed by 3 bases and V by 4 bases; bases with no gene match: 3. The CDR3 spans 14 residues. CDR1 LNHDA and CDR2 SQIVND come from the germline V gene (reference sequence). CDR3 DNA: TGTGCCAGTAGTAGGCAGGGGGCTACAGATACGCAGTATTTT. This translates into CASSRQGATDTQYF.

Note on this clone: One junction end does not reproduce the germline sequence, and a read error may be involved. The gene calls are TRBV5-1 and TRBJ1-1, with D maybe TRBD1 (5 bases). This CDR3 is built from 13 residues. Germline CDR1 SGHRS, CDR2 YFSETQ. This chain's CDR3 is CASSSGGGTTARF. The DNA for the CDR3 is TGCGCCAGCAGCTCTGGGGGAGGCACAACGGCTCGCTTT.

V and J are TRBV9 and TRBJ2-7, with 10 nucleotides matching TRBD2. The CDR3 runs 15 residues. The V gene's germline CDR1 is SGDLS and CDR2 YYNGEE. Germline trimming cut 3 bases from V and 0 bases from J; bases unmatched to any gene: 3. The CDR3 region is CASSAGTSVSYEQYF. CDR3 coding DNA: TGTGCCAGCAGCGCCGGGACTAGCGTCTCCTACGAGCAGTACTTC.

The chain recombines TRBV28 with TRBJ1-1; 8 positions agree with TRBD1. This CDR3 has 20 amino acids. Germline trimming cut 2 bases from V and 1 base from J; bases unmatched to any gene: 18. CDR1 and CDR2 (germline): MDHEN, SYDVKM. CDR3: CASSLVAGGKTPGSNTEAFF. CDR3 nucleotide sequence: TGTGCCAGCAGTTTAGTGGCAGGGGGCAAGACTCCCGGCTCGAACACTGAAGCTTTCTTT.

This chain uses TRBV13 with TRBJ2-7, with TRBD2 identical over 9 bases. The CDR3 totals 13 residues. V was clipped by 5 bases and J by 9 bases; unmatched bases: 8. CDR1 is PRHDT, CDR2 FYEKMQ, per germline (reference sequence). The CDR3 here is CASSSPGLAPQYF. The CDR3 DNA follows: TGTGCCAGCAGCAGTCCGGGACTAGCTCCGCAGTACTTC.

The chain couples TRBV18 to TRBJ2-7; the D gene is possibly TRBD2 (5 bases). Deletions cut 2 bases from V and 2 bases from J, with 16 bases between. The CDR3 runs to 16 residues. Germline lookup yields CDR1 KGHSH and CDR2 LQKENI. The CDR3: CASSPGSSTGTYEQYF. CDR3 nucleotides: TGTGCCAGCTCACCAGGAAGCTCGACGGGGACCTACGAGCAGTACTTC.

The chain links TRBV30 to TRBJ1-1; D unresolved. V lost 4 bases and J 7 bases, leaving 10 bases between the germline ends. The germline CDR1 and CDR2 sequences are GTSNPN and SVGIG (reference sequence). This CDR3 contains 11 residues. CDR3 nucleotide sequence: TGTGCCTGGAACCCCTACGGTGAAGCTTTCTTT. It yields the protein CAWNPYGEAFF. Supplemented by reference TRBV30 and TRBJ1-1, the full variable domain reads SQTIHQWPATLVQPVGSPLSLECTVEGTSNPNLYWYRQAAGRGLQLLFYSVGIGQISSEVPQNLSASRPQDRQFILSSKKLLLSDSGFYLCAWNPYGEAFFGQGTRLTVV.

The CDR3 sequence is CASSPPGYEQYF. As DNA, the CDR3 is TGTGCCAGCAGTCCCCCCGGCTACGAGCAGTACTTC. The chain uses TRBV28 and TRBJ2-7; D not resolved. The CDR3 consists of 12 residues. The germline V gene encodes CDR1 MDHEN and CDR2 SYDVKM. The ends were cut back, 5 bases at V and 3 bases at J, with 8 bases in the middle.

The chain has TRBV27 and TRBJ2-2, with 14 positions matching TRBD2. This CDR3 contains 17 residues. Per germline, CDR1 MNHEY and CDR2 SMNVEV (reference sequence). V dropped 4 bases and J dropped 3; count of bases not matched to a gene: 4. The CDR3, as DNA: TGTGCCAGCAGTTGGGGACTAGCGGGAGTATACACCGGGGAGCTGTTTTTT. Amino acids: CASSWGLAGVYTGELFF.

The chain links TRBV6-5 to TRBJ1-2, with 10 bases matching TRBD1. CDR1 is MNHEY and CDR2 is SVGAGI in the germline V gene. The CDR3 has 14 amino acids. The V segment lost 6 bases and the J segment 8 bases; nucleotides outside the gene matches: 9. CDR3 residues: CASRRDRGWEGYTF. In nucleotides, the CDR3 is TGTGCCAGCAGACGGGACAGGGGTTGGGAAGGCTACACCTTC.